Below, 14 T cell receptor beta chains from the same sample are listed, as sequenced in a study of OX40 agonist ivuxolimab in advanced cancers. Using immunoSEQ multiplex PCR, the repertoire was profiled, and TCRdb retains in-frame clones only, with some absent. The profile shows some 66,000 clones, roughly 73% of them singletons. The sample in question was CD4+ or CD8+ T cells sorted from blood, obtained in a trial of the OX40 agonist ivuxolimab. The receptors derive from an adult with an advanced solid tumor such as melanoma, head and neck, liver or kidney cancer.

This clone was recorded only once. The rearrangement uses TRBV27 and TRBJ2-7; 9 bases align to TRBD1. Germline assignment: CDR1 MNHEY and CDR2 SMNVEV (reference sequence). V trimming: 3 bases; J trimming: 2 bases; junction bases outside the gene matches: 5. The CDR3 covers 15 residues. DNA of the CDR3: TGTGCCAGCAGTTTGGGACAGGGTCCGACCTACGAGCAGTACTTC. It codes for CASSLGQGPTYEQYF.

The genes are TRBV30 and TRBJ2-5, with D perhaps matching TRBD1 (6 bases). With 0 bases removed from V and 1 base from J, the gap between germline ends came to 12 bases. CDR3 size: 15 residues. CDR1 is GTSNPN and CDR2 is SVGIG in the germline V gene (reference sequence). The CDR3: CAWSVPQGPQETQYF. The DNA of the CDR3 is TGTGCCTGGAGTGTACCCCAGGGGCCCCAAGAGACCCAGTACTTC.

This clone was seen only a few times. CDR3 region: CAWSVKGGDTQYF. The DNA for the CDR3 is TGTGCCTGGAGTGTAAAAGGAGGAGATACGCAGTATTTT. V usage is TRBV30 and J usage is TRBJ2-3, with D possibly matching TRBD2 (5 bases). The V end was cut by 0 bases, the J end by 5 bases, with 9 bases between. This CDR3 contains 13 residues. CDR1 and CDR2 from the germline V gene are GTSNPN and SVGIG (reference sequence).

J is TRBJ1-5 and V is TRBV28, with TRBD1 identical over 8 bases. V shed 7 bases, J shed 2 bases, and the junction held 7 bases outside the gene matches. The CDR3 is made up of 15 amino acids. Germline loops: CDR1 MDHEN, CDR2 SYDVKM. The CDR3 coding sequence is TGTGCCAGCACCACAGGACAGGGTGGCAATCAGCCCCAGCATTTT. It specifies CASTTGQGGNQPQHF.

The chain has TRBV19 and TRBJ2-7; D uncertain. V lost 10 bases and J 2 bases, leaving 15 bases between the germline ends. The V gene's germline CDR1 is LNHDA and CDR2 SQIVND (reference sequence). This CDR3 region has 13 residues. The CDR3 DNA reads TGTGCCACCAATATACCGAAACCCTACGAGCAGTACTTC. Translation gives CATNIPKPYEQYF.

The chain is built from TRBV30 and TRBJ1-4; D remains ambiguous. From germline, CDR1 is GTSNPN and CDR2 SVGIG (reference sequence). This CDR3 is built from 15 residues. V lost 0 bases, J lost 0 bases, and 8 bases lay in between. For the CDR3, the DNA is TGTGCCTGGAGTGTACAACAGACAACTAATGAAAAACTGTTTTTT. Protein sequence: CAWSVQQTTNEKLFF.

This rearrangement joins TRBV27 to TRBJ1-1; a possible D gene is TRBD1 (5 bases). Germline CDR1 and CDR2: MNHEY and SMNVEV (reference sequence). The CDR3 is 15 residues long. Trimming pared 0 bases from V and 7 bases from J, leaving 15 bases between. The CDR3 DNA sequence: TGTGCCAGCAGTTTATCTTCAGGGTTTATGGGTGAAGCTTTCTTT. Its translation is CASSLSSGFMGEAFF.

The chain has TRBV5-1 and TRBJ2-7, with D possibly matching TRBD1 (5 bases). In germline, CDR1 is SGHRS, CDR2 YFSETQ. The V end lost 4 bases, the J end lost 2 bases, and 13 bases lay between the germline ends. This CDR3 contains 14 residues. CDR3 nucleotide sequence: TGCGCCAGCAGCGTAGGGGCCGCCACCTACGAGCAGTACTTC. Translating it yields CASSVGAATYEQYF.

The chain carries TRBV5-6 and TRBJ1-1; TRBD1 aligns across 7 bases. CDR1 is SGHDT and CDR2 is YYEEEE in the germline V gene. The CDR3 covers 14 residues. Losses at the gene ends were 4 bases for V and 4 bases for J; bases not matched to a gene: 7. CDR3 nucleotide sequence: TGTGCCAGCAGCCGGAAGACAGGGAGCACTGAAGCTTTCTTT. It is translated as CASSRKTGSTEAFF.

The genes are TRBV14 and TRBJ1-2, with no clear D. The CDR3 length is 13 residues. The V and J ends lost 1 base and 1 base respectively, with 4 bases between them. From germline, CDR1 is SGHDN and CDR2 FVKESK. The DNA of the CDR3 is TGTGCCAGCAGCCAAGGCAATAACTATGGCTACACCTTC. It codes for CASSQGNNYGYTF. The entire variable domain, with the rest obtained from reference TRBV14 and TRBJ1-2, is as follows: EAGVTQFPSHSVIEKGQTVTLRCDPISGHDNLYWYRRVMGKEIKFLLHFVKESKQDESGMPNNRFLAERTGGTYSTLKVQPAELEDSGVYFCASSQGNNYGYTFGSGTRLTVV.

The chain couples TRBV6-5 to TRBJ1-5; no reliable D call. CDR3 size: 14 residues. From germline, CDR1 is MNHEY and CDR2 SVGAGI. The V end lost 7 bases, the J end lost 2 bases, and 12 bases lay between the germline ends. The CDR3 coding sequence is TGTGCCAGCAAAGGAACCCGGGGCAATCAGCCCCAGCATTTT. It specifies CASKGTRGNQPQHF.

This sequence joins TRBV4-2 and TRBJ1-5, with D perhaps matching TRBD1 (5 bases). Trimming took off 1 base at V and 1 base at J, with 8 bases between the two ends. This CDR3 spans 15 amino acids. CDR1 is LGHNA, CDR2 YNFKEQ, per germline. The CDR3 here is CASSQARQSNQPQHF. The DNA of the CDR3 is TGTGCCAGCAGCCAAGCAAGACAGAGCAATCAGCCCCAGCATTTT.

The gene calls are TRBV18 and TRBJ1-2; TRBD1 is a possible D gene (6 bases). The CDR3 runs to 17 residues. The V and J ends lost 2 bases and 0 bases respectively, with 16 bases between them. The germline gives CDR1 KGHSH, CDR2 LQKENI. The CDR3 reads CASSPSTLTGSNYGYTF. CDR3 in DNA: TGTGCCAGCTCACCATCCACCCTGACAGGTTCTAACTATGGCTACACCTTC.

This chain uses TRBV15 with TRBJ2-1; D might be TRBD2 (6 bases). The CDR3 covers 22 residues. Trimming stripped 0 bases from V and 1 base from J, with 28 bases between. Germline CDR1 is LNHNV and CDR2 is YYDKDF (reference sequence). CDR3 in amino acids: CATSRDGWWGFAATRSYNEQFF. In nucleotides, the CDR3 is TGTGCCACCAGCAGAGATGGCTGGTGGGGCTTTGCGGCGACTAGGTCCTACAATGAGCAGTTCTTC.